Listed below are T cell receptor beta chains from one sample, sequenced in a study of T cells in Graves' hyperthyroidism and ophthalmopathy. TCRdb re-derived calls from the multiplex PCR reads in MiXCR, one entry per CDR3 protein. The sample lists hundreds of thousands of distinct CDR3 sequences, roughly 19% occurring once. The specimen was blood. The receptors come from a man aged 45-60 years with Graves' ophthalmopathy. Each CDR3 is given with its conserved first and last residue. Each record gives: CDR3 DNA, CDR3 protein, D gene, clone size, J gene, V gene. A D gene is named only where the DNA matches it firmly. Clone size is shown for a subset of rows, as once, few, many or a class of expanded clone.

TGCAGTGCTAGAGAAGCGGGGGGGGTCTACGAGCAGTACTTC	CSAREAGGVYEQYF	TRBD2	many	TRBJ2-7	TRBV20-1
TGTGCCAGCAGCTCTCTTCATACTAGCGTCGCCGGGGAGCTGTTTTTT	CASSSLHTSVAGELFF	TRBD2	.	TRBJ2-2	TRBV7-9
TGCAGTGCTAGTGTGTCGGGAGGGCCCGGAGAGACCCAGTACTTC	CSASVSGGPGETQYF	TRBD2	.	TRBJ2-5	TRBV20-1
TGTGCCAGCAGTGAAACTAGCCTCCCCTACGAGCAGTACTTC	CASSETSLPYEQYF	.	few	TRBJ2-7	TRBV6-1
TGTGCCAGCAGCCAAGCCAGACGGATGAACACTGAAGCTTTCTTT	CASSQARRMNTEAFF	.	many	TRBJ1-1	TRBV3-1
TGTGCCTGGAGTCGGACGAGGACCGGGGAGCTGTTTTTT	CAWSRTRTGELFF	.	many	TRBJ2-2	TRBV30
TGTGCCAGCAGCCAAGTCGGGGGACTATCCTTTGATACGCAGTATTTT	CASSQVGGLSFDTQYF	TRBD2	.	TRBJ2-3	TRBV14
TGTGCCAGCAGCCGGACTAGCCCAACCGGGGAGCTGTTTTTT	CASSRTSPTGELFF	TRBD2	few	TRBJ2-2	TRBV14
TGTGCCAGCAGTGCTGGGACAGGGTCCGGCCAGCCCCAGCATTTT	CASSAGTGSGQPQHF	TRBD1	few	TRBJ1-5	TRBV6-1
TGTGCCAGCAGCCATAATAACTATGGCTACACCTTC	CASSHNNYGYTF	.	many	TRBJ1-2	TRBV14
TGCGCCAGCAGTGACTCTCCCCACCCGCAGTATTTT	CASSDSPHPQYF	.	few	TRBJ2-3	TRBV10-1
TGTGCCTGGGGGGACACACGCTTAGGACTGAACACTGAAGCTTTCTTT	CAWGDTRLGLNTEAFF	.	many	TRBJ1-1	TRBV30
TGCAGCGTTGAACCACAGGGGATGGGTGGCTACACCTTC	CSVEPQGMGGYTF	TRBD1	few	TRBJ1-2	TRBV29-1
TGCAGTGCTAATCTGGGGGGGGAGACCCAGTACTTC	CSANLGGETQYF	TRBD2	.	TRBJ2-5	TRBV20-1
TGCAGCGTTGAAGACCCCGGGACAGGATTCTACGAGCAGTACTTC	CSVEDPGTGFYEQYF	TRBD1	.	TRBJ2-7	TRBV29-1
TGTGCCAGCACCGCTAGCGGGAGGGGCGCAGATACGCAGTATTTT	CASTASGRGADTQYF	TRBD2	many	TRBJ2-3	TRBV6-2/TRBV6-3
TGTGCCAGCAGTTTTCCGGGACACGTCATGAACACTGAAGCTTTCTTT	CASSFPGHVMNTEAFF	.	.	TRBJ1-1	TRBV28
TGTGCCAGCAGCCTGGAACAGGGCCTGGGGGAGACCCAGTACTTC	CASSLEQGLGETQYF	.	.	TRBJ2-5	TRBV7-9
TGTGCCAGCTCACCCTACCTCACAGATACGCAGTGTTTT	CASSPYLTDTQCF	.	many	TRBJ2-3	TRBV18
TGTGCCAGCAGCTTAATCGGGGATGGGCCCCAGCATTTT	CASSLIGDGPQHF	.	.	TRBJ1-5	TRBV7-8
TGTGCCAGCAGTTTAGTACAGGGTAGCAATCAGCCCCAGCATTTT	CASSLVQGSNQPQHF	.	many	TRBJ1-5	TRBV12-3/TRBV12-4
TGTGCCAGCTCACCGATTTCAGGGTACCCAACAGATACGCAGTATTTT	CASSPISGYPTDTQYF	.	.	TRBJ2-3	TRBV18
TGTGCCAGCAGTTACGGCACCTTCTACGAGCAGTACTTC	CASSYGTFYEQYF	.	.	TRBJ2-7	TRBV6-5
TGTGCCAGCAGTTCCCCGGGCCTTCCCTACGAGCAGTACTTC	CASSSPGLPYEQYF	.	few	TRBJ2-7	TRBV6-1
TGTGCCAGCAGCTCGCGACTAGCGGGAGCCAAAACAGATACGCAGTATTTT	CASSSRLAGAKTDTQYF	TRBD2	.	TRBJ2-3	TRBV11-2
TGTGCCAGCAGTAGGACAGGCTCAAGGCAGCCCCAGCATTTT	CASSRTGSRQPQHF	TRBD1	many	TRBJ1-5	TRBV6-1
TGTGCCAGCAGCCCTGCCTCCAGCGACCAGCAGTACTTC	CASSPASSDQQYF	.	.	TRBJ2-7	TRBV11-2
TGCGCCAGCAGTGAACCGACAGTACGTCACGAGCAGTACTTC	CASSEPTVRHEQYF	.	many	TRBJ2-7	TRBV10-1
TGTGCCAGCAGCGTAGGAGGGACTAGCGGGAGTTGGACAGATACGCAGTATTTT	CASSVGGTSGSWTDTQYF	TRBD2	.	TRBJ2-3	TRBV9
TGTGCCAGCATACTCTCCGGGAGCCCCTCCTACGAGCAGTACTTC	CASILSGSPSYEQYF	.	many	TRBJ2-7	TRBV6-1
TGTGCCAGCAGGACCTCCGGGACTAGCGTTAATGAGCAGTTCTTC	CASRTSGTSVNEQFF	TRBD2	many	TRBJ2-1	TRBV7-8
TGTGCCAGCTCACCACCACGGGGTAGGATGAACACTGAAGCTTTCTTT	CASSPPRGRMNTEAFF	.	many	TRBJ1-1	TRBV18
TGTGCCAGCAGCCAAGGCCAGGGACATACGCAGTATTTT	CASSQGQGHTQYF	.	.	TRBJ2-3	TRBV14
TGTGCCAGCAGTCCGGGACTAGCTATGGGCACAGATACGCAGTATTTT	CASSPGLAMGTDTQYF	TRBD2	.	TRBJ2-3	TRBV12-3/TRBV12-4
TGCGCCAGTAAACGGGACCTCTCCTACGAGCAGTACTTC	CASKRDLSYEQYF	.	many	TRBJ2-7	TRBV5-1
TGTGCCAGCTCACCTTTAAGCGGAATCTCCTACAATGAGCAGTTCTTC	CASSPLSGISYNEQFF	.	many	TRBJ2-1	TRBV18
TGTGCCAGCAGAGCAGTTGCCGCGAACACCGGGGAGCCGTTTTTT	CASRAVAANTGEPFF	.	.	TRBJ2-2	TRBV6-1
TGTGCCAGCAGCTTAAAGTGGCAGGCCATGGGGACCGGGGAGCTGTTTTTT	CASSLKWQAMGTGELFF	.	few	TRBJ2-2	TRBV11-2
TGTGCCAGCAGTCTTGGGGCAAGGCTCTATGGCTACACCTTC	CASSLGARLYGYTF	.	many	TRBJ1-2	TRBV28
TGTGCCAGCAGCCGAGGGGGACTAGCGGGTAGTGAGCAGTTCTTC	CASSRGGLAGSEQFF	TRBD2	.	TRBJ2-1	TRBV3-1
TGTGCCAGCAGTTACACGGGAGGGCCTTCGGATACGCAGTATTTT	CASSYTGGPSDTQYF	TRBD2	.	TRBJ2-3	TRBV6-2/TRBV6-3
TGTGCCAGCAGCATGGGCCCGGATGCAACTAATGAAAAACTGTTTTTT	CASSMGPDATNEKLFF	.	many	TRBJ1-4	TRBV5-6
TGTGCCAGCGCGAGACAGATAGTGGACAATGAGCAGTTCTTC	CASARQIVDNEQFF	.	few	TRBJ2-1	TRBV6-1